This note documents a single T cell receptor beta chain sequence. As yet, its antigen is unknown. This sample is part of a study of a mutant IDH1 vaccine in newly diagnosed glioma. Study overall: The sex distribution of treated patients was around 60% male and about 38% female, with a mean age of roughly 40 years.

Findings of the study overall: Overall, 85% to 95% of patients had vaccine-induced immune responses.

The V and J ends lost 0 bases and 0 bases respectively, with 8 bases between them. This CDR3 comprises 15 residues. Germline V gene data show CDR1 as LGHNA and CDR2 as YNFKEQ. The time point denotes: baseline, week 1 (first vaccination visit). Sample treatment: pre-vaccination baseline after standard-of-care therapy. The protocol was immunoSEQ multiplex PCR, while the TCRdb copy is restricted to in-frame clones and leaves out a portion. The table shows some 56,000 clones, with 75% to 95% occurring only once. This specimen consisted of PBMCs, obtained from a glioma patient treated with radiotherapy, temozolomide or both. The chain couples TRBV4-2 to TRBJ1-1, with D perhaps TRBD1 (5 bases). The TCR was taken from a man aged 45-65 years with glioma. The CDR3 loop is CASSQDRALNTEAFF. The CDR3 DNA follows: TGTGCCAGCAGCCAAGACAGGGCCCTGAACACTGAAGCTTTCTTT.